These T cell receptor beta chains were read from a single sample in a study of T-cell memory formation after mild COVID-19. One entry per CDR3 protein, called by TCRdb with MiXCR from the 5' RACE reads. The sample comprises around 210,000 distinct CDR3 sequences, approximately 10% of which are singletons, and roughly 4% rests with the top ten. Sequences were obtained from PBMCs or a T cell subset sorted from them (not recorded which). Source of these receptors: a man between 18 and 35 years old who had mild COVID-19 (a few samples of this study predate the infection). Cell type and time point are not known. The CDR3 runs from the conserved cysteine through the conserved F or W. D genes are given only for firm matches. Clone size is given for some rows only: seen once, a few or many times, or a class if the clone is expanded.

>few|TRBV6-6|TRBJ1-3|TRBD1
TGTGCCAGCAGAGGGACAGGCACCTCTGGAAACACCATATATTTT
CASRGTGTSGNTIYF
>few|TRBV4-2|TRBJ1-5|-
TGTGCCAGCAGCCAAGATCGGATGACCAATCAGCCCCAGCATTTT
CASSQDRMTNQPQHF
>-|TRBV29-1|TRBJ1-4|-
TGCAGCATTGGGATCAACTCTGCAACTAATGAAAAACTGTTTTTT
CSIGINSATNEKLFF
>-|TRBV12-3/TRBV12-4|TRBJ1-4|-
TGTGCCAGCAGTTTAGGGGAGGAAAAACTGTTTTTT
CASSLGEEKLFF
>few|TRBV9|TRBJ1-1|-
TGTGCCAGCAGCGTAGGTCAGGACACTGAAGCTTTCTTT
CASSVGQDTEAFF
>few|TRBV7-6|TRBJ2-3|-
TGTGCCAGCTTGTCCAGAAAGTCCACAGATACGCAGTATTTT
CASLSRKSTDTQYF
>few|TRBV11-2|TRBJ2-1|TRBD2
TGTGCCAGCAGATCCACTAGCGGGGGGGCCAATGAGCAGTTCTTC
CASRSTSGGANEQFF
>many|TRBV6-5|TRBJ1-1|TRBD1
TGTGCCAGCAGTTCCCCCCGACAGGGATCGCGTGAAGCTTTCTTT
CASSSPRQGSREAFF
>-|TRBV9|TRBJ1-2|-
TGTGCCAGCACCCGAAAGGATCCTAACTATGGCTACACCTTC
CASTRKDPNYGYTF
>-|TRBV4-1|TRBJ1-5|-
TGCGCCAGCAGCGACAGTTACAATCAGCCCCAGCATTTT
CASSDSYNQPQHF